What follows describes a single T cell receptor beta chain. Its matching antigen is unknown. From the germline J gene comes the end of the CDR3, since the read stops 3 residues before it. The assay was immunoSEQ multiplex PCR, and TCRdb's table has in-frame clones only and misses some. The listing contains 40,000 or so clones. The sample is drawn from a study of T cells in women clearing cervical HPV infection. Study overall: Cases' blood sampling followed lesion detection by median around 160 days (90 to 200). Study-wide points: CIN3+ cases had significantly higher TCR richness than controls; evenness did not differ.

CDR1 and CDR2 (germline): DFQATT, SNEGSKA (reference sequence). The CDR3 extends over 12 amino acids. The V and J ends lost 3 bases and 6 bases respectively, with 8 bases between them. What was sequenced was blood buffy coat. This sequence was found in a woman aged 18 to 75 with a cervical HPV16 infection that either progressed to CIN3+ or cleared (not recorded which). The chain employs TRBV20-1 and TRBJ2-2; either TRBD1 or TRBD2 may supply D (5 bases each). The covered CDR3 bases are TGCAGTGCTAGGCGAGGGGCCGGGGAG. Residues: CSARRGAGE. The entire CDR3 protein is CSARRGAGELFF.